This TCR beta chain was documented in a study of T cell repertoires in cytomegalovirus infection. Study-wide context: Matching HLA type, along with CMV infection, was indicated by public TCR beta signatures.

In this sample, this clonotype turned up a few times. A single record per CDR3 protein comes from TCRdb applying MiXCR to the reads. The sample carries 680,000 or so distinct CDR3 sequences, roughly 35% recorded once. The TCR comes from a human donor in good health (CMV status not recorded). Some clones in this sample may be carry-over from other donors' samples. Sequenced: PBMCs.

The CDR3 DNA reads TGTGCCAGTACTGGCAGCGGCACAGATACGCAGTATTTT. It is translated as CASTGSGTDTQYF. The chain recombines TRBV19 with TRBJ2-3; no reliable D call. The CDR3 spans 13 residues. Deletions cut 7 bases from V and 1 base from J, with 9 bases between. Looked up from germline, CDR1 is LNHDA and CDR2 is SQIVND (reference sequence).